The entry that follows covers one T cell receptor (beta chain) sequence. The data are from a study of PD-1 blockade in classical Hodgkin lymphoma. Time point indicated: cycle 4 day 1 (C4D1), after about 6 weeks of nivolumab. Each and every patient relapsed after autologous stem cell transplantation, and patients got differing brentuximab vedotin exposure. By magnetic negative selection, CD4+ T cells were purified from thawed PBMCs. TCRdb's copy holds only in-frame clones and misses some; the assay was immunoSEQ multiplex PCR. The table records 25,000 to 35,000 clones, approximately 79% of them present only once. The sequence derives from a human donor with classical Hodgkin lymphoma. Sequencing was performed on CD4+ T cells from blood, taken before the fourth cycle of nivolumab.

The CDR3 protein is CASSPRQVNEKLFF. DNA for the CDR3: TGTGCCAGCTCACCAAGGCAGGTTAATGAAAAACTGTTTTTT. V gene TRBV18 combines with J gene TRBJ1-4; D remains unclear. Trimming took 2 bases from V and 4 from J, leaving 8 bases between them. This CDR3 comprises 14 residues. From germline, CDR1 is KGHSH and CDR2 LQKENI. Based on the CDR3 plus reference TRBV18 and TRBJ1-4, the full variable domain is NAGVMQNPRHLVRRRGQEARLRCSPMKGHSHVYWYRQLPEEGLKFMVYLQKENIIDESGMPKERFSAEFPKEGPSILRIQQVVRGDSAAYFCASSPRQVNEKLFFGSGTQLSVL.